The rows below give T cell receptor beta chains drawn from one sample of a study of blood T cell repertoires in COVID-19. The table came from immunoSEQ multiplex PCR; TCRdb's copy has only in-frame clones and leaves some out. The sample records a few hundred thousand clones, roughly 86% being singletons. What was sequenced was PBMCs or T cells enriched from blood (not recorded which). The receptor set was obtained from a woman in her 50s who had recovered from COVID-19. Both conserved end residues are part of each CDR3.

V gene,CDR3 protein
TRBV7-2,CASSGLAGGSQETQYF
TRBV30,CAWSVQANYGYTF
TRBV2,CASSEVGLPNEQFF
TRBV18,CASSPVRGQYPLATNEKLFF
TRBV28,CASSFPSTGRLYF
TRBV9,CASMARSNTGELFF
TRBV7-9,CASSFFLSGTEAFF
TRBV4-2,CASSQDPRTSGIAETQYF
TRBV5-6,CASSLVIGATQYF
TRBV27,CASSPGTSGSNEQFF
TRBV19,CASSGTGSSGANVLTF
TRBV27,CASSSGQGGNQPQHF
TRBV30,CAWSEGVNSPLHF
TRBV9,CASSVALSYYGYTF
TRBV10-3,CAISDGREIWNEQFF
TRBV3-1/TRBV3-2,CASSQDLGPEAFF
TRBV7-9,CASTRAEIPRGYTF
TRBV11-2,CASSADRGETQYF
TRBV6-6,CASSRQGQLYGYTF
TRBV19,CASQTGGLLGAPQHF
TRBV5-8,CASSSPAHGGSDGYTF
TRBV19,CASSVTGTPEQFF
TRBV28,CASSPRVGTGGNTIYF
TRBV18,CASSPPAGSRHTEKLFF
TRBV5-1,CASKYPRGDEQFF
TRBV7-9,CASSPPGLAGNIQYF
TRBV5-4,CASSLQGASGNTIYF
TRBV28,CASSPIFLANYGYTF
TRBV19,CASSIPFYRGSRENTEAFF
TRBV5-4,CASSFQKGLTYEQYF